Shown below are 30 T cell receptor beta chains from a single sample sequenced in a study of blood T cell repertoires in COVID-19. Profiling relied on immunoSEQ multiplex PCR, and the TCRdb table lists in-frame clones only, not all of them. Of around 250,000 clones listed, 88% are singletons. Sequencing was performed on peripheral blood. These receptors were taken from a human donor in a cohort sampled during active COVID-19.

The V and J genes are TRBV6-6 and TRBJ1-1; TRBD1 is a possible D gene (6 bases). V was shortened by 6 bases and J by 4 bases, with 21 bases between the two germline ends. CDR3 length: 16 residues. CDR1 is MNHNY, CDR2 SVGAGI, per germline (reference sequence). This CDR3 reads CASSLTRRGVITEAFF. In nucleotides, the CDR3 is TGTGCCAGCAGCCTCACCCGCAGGGGAGTAATCACTGAAGCTTTCTTT.

This clone turned up a few times. The chain links TRBV10-3 to TRBJ1-3, with TRBD1 as a possible D gene (5 bases). The V gene's germline CDR1 is ENHRY and CDR2 SYGVKD. The length of the CDR3 is 17 residues. V was cut by 2 bases and J by 0 bases, with 14 bases left in between. The CDR3 region is CAISEGDSWGSGNTIYF. In DNA, the CDR3 is TGTGCCATCAGTGAGGGGGACTCCTGGGGCTCTGGAAACACCATATATTTT.

The V call is TRBV28, the J call TRBJ2-7, with 8 bases matching TRBD1. The CDR3 extends over 13 amino acids. Germline loops: CDR1 MDHEN, CDR2 SYDVKM. V was clipped by 2 bases and J by 6 bases; unmatched bases: 3. This CDR3 is CASSLGQGGEQYF. The CDR3 DNA follows: TGTGCCAGCAGTTTAGGACAGGGTGGCGAGCAGTACTTC.

The chain recombines TRBV18 with TRBJ1-1; maybe TRBD1 (5 bases). The germline gives CDR1 KGHSH, CDR2 LQKENI. V lost 4 bases, J lost 2 bases, and 11 bases lay in between. The CDR3 is made up of 14 amino acids. CDR3 residues: CASSQQDENTEAFF. As DNA, the CDR3 is TGTGCCAGCTCACAACAGGATGAAAACACTGAAGCTTTCTTT.

This chain links TRBV4-3 with TRBJ2-1; D is perhaps TRBD1 (6 bases). V lost 3 bases to trimming and J lost 1 base, with 13 bases between them. The CDR3 has 16 amino acids. The germline CDR1 and CDR2 sequences are LGHNA and YSLEER. CDR3 bases: TGCGCCAGCAGCCAGGGCGGCACAGGGTCCTACAATGAGCAGTTCTTC. Residues: CASSQGGTGSYNEQFF.

As for this clone: This likely comes from a read error, as the CDR3 has no conserved phenylalanine or tryptophan at its end. The limits of the CDR3 on the DNA are not certain, so only TCRdb's listed CDR3 is given. The chain couples TRBV7-9 to TRBJ1-2; the D call TRBD1 from the table was never checked on the DNA. CDR1 is SEHNR, CDR2 FQNEAQ, per germline (reference sequence). With termini counted, the CDR3 has 13 amino acids. CDR3: CASSLEGGQFFFI.

There are a few counts of this clone. The J gene is TRBJ1-5, the V gene TRBV19, with D unclear. V lost 3 bases and J lost 3, with 6 bases in between. The CDR3 loop spans 13 amino acids. Germline assignment: CDR1 LNHDA and CDR2 SQIVND (reference sequence). This CDR3 is CASSIWANQPQHF. CDR3 DNA: TGTGCCAGTAGTATTTGGGCCAATCAGCCCCAGCATTTT.

This clone was counted a few times. The chain is built from TRBV7-3 and TRBJ2-1, with 10 nucleotides matching TRBD2. Germline V gene data show CDR1 as SGHTA and CDR2 as FQGTGA. The J segment lost 8 bases and the V segment lost 5 bases, leaving 6 bases of the junction unmatched. This CDR3 contains 14 residues. For the CDR3, the DNA is TGTGCCAGCAGCCCTCTCCTAGCGGGAGATGAGCAGTTCTTC. It yields the protein CASSPLLAGDEQFF.

The genes are TRBV9 and TRBJ2-1, with 9 nucleotides matching TRBD2. CDR1 is SGDLS and CDR2 is YYNGEE in the germline V gene. Germline trimming cut 0 bases from V and 9 bases from J; bases unmatched to any gene: 13. This CDR3 is built from 17 residues. CDR3 region: CASSVVGAGGLSPEQFF. CDR3 in DNA: TGTGCCAGCAGCGTAGTAGGAGCGGGAGGTTTGTCTCCTGAGCAGTTCTTC.

The chain couples TRBV9 to TRBJ1-6; D is perhaps TRBD1 (5 bases). The CDR3 contains 15 residues. V dropped 4 bases and J dropped 5 bases, with 13 bases sitting between them. Germline CDR1 SGDLS, CDR2 YYNGEE. CDR3 amino acids: CASSPGGTHNSPLHF. The CDR3 DNA reads TGTGCCAGCAGCCCCGGAGGGACCCATAATTCACCCCTCCACTTT.

The V gene is TRBV20-1, the J gene TRBJ1-1; 7 bases map to TRBD1. The V segment lost 3 bases and the J segment 4 bases; nucleotides outside the gene matches: 11. This CDR3 region has 15 residues. Germline V gene sequence: CDR1 DFQATT, CDR2 SNEGSKA (reference sequence). CDR3 bases: TGCAGTGCTAGTCGGAGCAGGGGGAAGGGCACTGAAGCTTTCTTT. This encodes CSASRSRGKGTEAFF.

V is TRBV5-1 and J is TRBJ1-2, with 11 bases lining up with TRBD1. Germline V CDR1 and CDR2: SGHRS, YFSETQ. V was pared by 7 bases and J by 6 bases, with 8 bases of the junction left unmatched. The CDR3 runs 14 residues. The CDR3 sequence: CASRLQDRGHGYTF. DNA of the CDR3: TGCGCCAGCCGACTCCAGGACAGGGGGCATGGCTACACCTTC.

This clone showed up just once. This chain links TRBV28 with TRBJ2-7; 10 bases are a match to TRBD2. J was trimmed by 3 bases and V by 3 bases; bases with no gene match: 5. Germline CDR1 is MDHEN and CDR2 is SYDVKM. The CDR3 totals 15 residues. The DNA of the CDR3 is TGTGCCAGCAGTTTTTCAATAGCGGGAGGCTACGAGCAGTACTTC. This encodes CASSFSIAGGYEQYF.

CDR3 in DNA: TGTGCCACCAGCAGAGATAAAGGACAGCTTAACTATGGCTACACCTTC. It yields the protein CATSRDKGQLNYGYTF. The chain uses TRBV15 and TRBJ1-2; tentatively, D is TRBD1 (6 bases). CDR1 is LNHNV and CDR2 is YYDKDF in the germline V gene (reference sequence). The CDR3 has 16 residues. Trimming pared 0 bases from V and 1 base from J, leaving 12 bases between.

V usage is TRBV9 and J usage is TRBJ1-1, with D maybe TRBD1 (5 bases). V was trimmed by 3 bases and J by 0 bases, leaving 18 bases between them. Germline V CDR1 and CDR2: SGDLS, YYNGEE. There are 17 residues in the CDR3. The CDR3 nucleotides are TGTGCCAGCAGCGATAAACAGACAGAGGCAATGAACACTGAAGCTTTCTTT. Protein sequence: CASSDKQTEAMNTEAFF.

The chain uses TRBV5-1 and TRBJ1-1, with D unresolved. CDR3 size: 15 residues. Trimming removed 4 bases from V and 3 bases from J, with 16 bases in between. The germline V gene has CDR1 SGHRS and CDR2 YFSETQ. This chain's CDR3 is CASSPRTGRDTEAFF. DNA of the CDR3: TGCGCCAGCAGCCCTCGGACGGGGAGGGACACTGAAGCTTTCTTT. The entire variable domain, with the rest obtained from reference TRBV5-1 and TRBJ1-1, is as follows: KAGVTQTPRYLIKTRGQQVTLSCSPISGHRSVSWYQQTPGQGLQFLFEYFSETQRNKGNFPGRFSGRQFSNSRSEMNVSTLELGDSALYLCASSPRTGRDTEAFFGQGTRLTVV.

V is TRBV6-5 and J is TRBJ2-2; no clear D gene. V lost 5 bases and J lost 2, with 12 bases in between. Germline-derived CDR1 and CDR2 are MNHEY and SVGAGI. The CDR3 spans 15 residues. The chain's CDR3 is CASSRRIENTGELFF. The CDR3 coding sequence is TGTGCCAGCAGTCGGAGAATCGAAAACACCGGGGAGCTGTTTTTT.

The J gene is TRBJ2-3, the V gene TRBV5-1; D is uncertain. Germline lookup yields CDR1 SGHRS and CDR2 YFSETQ. V lost 6 bases to trimming and J lost 0 bases, with 11 bases between them. The CDR3 is 14 amino acids. The CDR3 loop is CASTVNPSTDTQYF. The CDR3 DNA is TGCGCCAGCACCGTAAATCCCAGCACAGATACGCAGTATTTT.

This chain uses TRBV9 with TRBJ2-7; the match to TRBD2 covers 11 bases. CDR1 is SGDLS, CDR2 YYNGEE, per germline. This CDR3 is built from 16 residues. The V and J ends lost 3 bases and 3 bases, in that order; junction bases with no gene match: 8. The CDR3 DNA reads TGTGCCAGCAGCGGAACCGGGACTAGCGGTTACTACGAGCAGTACTTC. Residues: CASSGTGTSGYYEQYF.

This chain links TRBV6-5 with TRBJ2-7; TRBD1 agrees at 7 bases. The CDR3 consists of 12 residues. Germline assignment: CDR1 MNHEY and CDR2 SVGAGI. The V gene end was trimmed by 5 bases and the J gene end by 12 bases; junction bases not matched to a gene: 10. The CDR3 nucleotides are TGTGCCAGCAGTCCGAATTACAGGGGATTGTACTTC. As protein: CASSPNYRGLYF.

This clone appeared a few times. CDR3 bases: TGTGCCACAAAGGAGGGCGATATGGGGTGGGGCACTGAAGCTTTCTTT. Its protein product is CATKEGDMGWGTEAFF. This chain uses TRBV19 with TRBJ1-1; no reliable D call. The CDR3 runs 16 residues. Germline V gene lookup returns CDR1 LNHDA and CDR2 SQIVND (reference sequence). V lost 10 bases, J lost 4 bases, and 25 bases lay in between. Variable domain in full (rest from reference TRBV19 and TRBJ1-1): DGGITQSPKYLFRKEGQNVTLSCEQNLNHDAMYWYRQDPGQGLRLIYYSQIVNDFQKGDIAEGYSVSREKKESFPLTVTSAQKNPTAFYLCATKEGDMGWGTEAFFGQGTRLTVV.

V gene TRBV28 combines with J gene TRBJ2-5; 7 bases align to TRBD1. The CDR3 spans 14 residues. The trim removed 7 bases at V and 7 bases at J, leaving 12 bases unmatched. In germline, CDR1 is MDHEN, CDR2 SYDVKM. The CDR3, as DNA: TGTGCCAGCACCCCCAACGACAGGGTGGGGACCCAGTACTTC. It codes for CASTPNDRVGTQYF.

This sequence joins TRBV29-1 and TRBJ2-3; weak D call: TRBD2 (5 bases). V was shortened by 5 bases and J by 0 bases, with 9 bases between the two germline ends. CDR3 length equals 13 residues. The germline V gene encodes CDR1 SQVTM and CDR2 ANQGSEA. CDR3 sequence (DNA): TGCAGCGTTCGAGGGCTTAGCACAGATACGCAGTATTTT. Amino acids: CSVRGLSTDTQYF.

The rearrangement joins TRBV6-5 to TRBJ1-4, with D maybe TRBD1 (5 bases). Trimming pared 7 bases from V and 8 bases from J, leaving 17 bases between. This CDR3 is built from 14 residues. Germline loops: CDR1 MNHEY, CDR2 SVGAGI. For the CDR3, the DNA is TGTGCCAGCAAAAGCTGGGGGGTTCAGGAAAAACTGTTTTTT. The encoded protein is CASKSWGVQEKLFF.

This chain joins TRBV11-2 and TRBJ2-2; 8 bases agree with TRBD1. V was pared by 5 bases and J by 5 bases, with 7 bases of the junction left unmatched. Germline V gives CDR1 SGHAT, CDR2 FQNNGV. The CDR3 contains 15 residues. This chain's CDR3 is CASSQNTGGTGELFF. In nucleotides, the CDR3 is TGTGCCAGCAGCCAAAATACAGGGGGAACCGGGGAGCTGTTTTTT. The whole variable domain, remainder taken from reference TRBV11-2 and TRBJ2-2, is EAGVAQSPRYKIIEKRQSVAFWCNPISGHATLYWYQQILGQGPKLLIQFQNNGVVDDSQLPKDRFSAERLKGVDSTLKIQPAKLEDSAVYLCASSQNTGGTGELFFGEGSRLTVL.

V usage is TRBV7-6 and J usage is TRBJ1-1; D may be TRBD1 (5 bases). Per the germline V gene, CDR1 is SGHVS and CDR2 is FNYEAQ. With 5 bases removed from V and 7 bases from J, the gap between germline ends came to 26 bases. The CDR3 spans 17 residues. CDR3 in amino acids: CASSTPGRGGERLEAFF. The CDR3 DNA sequence: TGTGCCAGCAGCACACCGGGACGCGGGGGGGAAAGACTTGAAGCTTTCTTT. The full variable domain, in which reference TRBV7-6 and TRBJ1-1 provide the parts outside the CDR3, is GAGVSQSPRYKVTKRGQDVALRCDPISGHVSLYWYRQALGQGPEFLTYFNYEAQQDKSGLPNDRFSAERPEGSISTLTIQRTEQRDSAMYRCASSTPGRGGERLEAFFGQGTRLTVV.

The V and J genes are TRBV7-2 and TRBJ2-5; D uncertain. Trimming shortened V by 5 bases and J by 5 bases, and 12 bases separated the two germline ends. Germline V gene data show CDR1 as SGHTA and CDR2 as FQGNSA. The CDR3 runs 13 residues. This CDR3 is CASSGRGSETQYF. The CDR3 bases are TGTGCCAGCAGCGGAAGAGGCTCGGAGACCCAGTACTTC.

The chain recombines TRBV19 with TRBJ1-4; D uncertain. The V and J ends lost 4 bases and 7 bases respectively, with 16 bases between them. In germline, CDR1 is LNHDA, CDR2 SQIVND (reference sequence). CDR3 size: 15 residues. The CDR3 is CASSSPGEISEKLFF. In DNA form, the CDR3 reads TGTGCCAGTAGTAGCCCCGGGGAAATATCTGAAAAACTGTTTTTT.

The rearrangement uses TRBV27 and TRBJ2-7, with D perhaps TRBD1 (6 bases). CDR3 length equals 14 residues. Germline CDR1 MNHEY, CDR2 SMNVEV (reference sequence). V was pared by 5 bases and J by 5 bases, with 16 bases between. The CDR3 DNA sequence: TGTGCCAGCAGTACCAGGGGTCCTCAGGACGAGCAGTACTTC. Amino acid sequence: CASSTRGPQDEQYF.

J is TRBJ1-5 and V is TRBV3-1 (or the pseudogene TRBV3-2); maybe TRBD1 (6 bases). Per the germline V gene, CDR1 is LGHDT and CDR2 is YNNKEL (reference sequence). This CDR3 is built from 13 residues. Trimming removed 2 bases at V and 5 bases at J, with 7 bases between. The CDR3: CASSQYRDQPQHF. The DNA for the CDR3 is TGTGCCAGCAGCCAATACAGGGATCAGCCCCAGCATTTT.